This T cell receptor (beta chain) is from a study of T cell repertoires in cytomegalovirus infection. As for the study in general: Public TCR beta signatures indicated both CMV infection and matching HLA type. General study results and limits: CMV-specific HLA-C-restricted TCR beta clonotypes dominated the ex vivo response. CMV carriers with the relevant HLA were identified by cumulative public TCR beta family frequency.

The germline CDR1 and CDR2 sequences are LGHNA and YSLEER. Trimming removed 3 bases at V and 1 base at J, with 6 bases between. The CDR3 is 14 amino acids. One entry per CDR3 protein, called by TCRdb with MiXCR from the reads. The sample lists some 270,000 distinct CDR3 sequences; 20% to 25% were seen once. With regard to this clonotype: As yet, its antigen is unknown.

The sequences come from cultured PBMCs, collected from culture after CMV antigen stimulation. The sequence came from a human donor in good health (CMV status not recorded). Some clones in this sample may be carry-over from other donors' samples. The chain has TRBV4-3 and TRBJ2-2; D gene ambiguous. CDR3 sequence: CASSQSGNTGELFF. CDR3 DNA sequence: TGCGCCAGCAGCCAGTCGGGGAACACCGGGGAGCTGTTTTTT.